The next 27 T cell receptor beta chains were all read from a single sample in a study of cytomegalovirus exposure and HLA in healthy donors. Libraries were prepared by immunoSEQ multiplex PCR; TCRdb keeps only in-frame clonotypes and omits some of them. Of about 170,000 clones listed, roughly 90% are singletons. Sequencing used PBMCs. Receptors were obtained from a woman in her twenties or thirties in good health and CMV-seronegative.

This chain joins TRBV19 and TRBJ2-7, with 11 bases matching TRBD2. The CDR3 is made up of 15 amino acids. CDR1 and CDR2 from the germline V gene are LNHDA and SQIVND (reference sequence). Unmatched junction bases numbered 5, after V lost 5 bases and J lost 2 bases. CDR3 in amino acids: CASSASGRKPYEQYF. In DNA form, the CDR3 reads TGTGCCAGTAGTGCTAGCGGGAGGAAACCCTACGAGCAGTACTTC.

This clone has just a few counts. This chain connects TRBV6-5 to TRBJ1-1; D is perhaps TRBD1 (5 bases). This CDR3 is built from 13 residues. Germline assignment: CDR1 MNHEY and CDR2 SVGAGI. Trimming left V 2 bases short and J 8 bases short, with 12 bases between. The CDR3 is CASSYEGIQEAFF. The CDR3 DNA sequence: TGTGCCAGCAGTTACGAGGGGATTCAAGAAGCTTTCTTT.

This chain links TRBV7-3 with TRBJ2-1; TRBD1 is a possible D gene (6 bases). Per germline, CDR1 SGHTA and CDR2 FQGTGA. The CDR3 runs 14 residues. Trimming pared 5 bases from V and 5 bases from J, leaving 13 bases between. The CDR3, as DNA: TGTGCCAGCAGCCCGGGACACTCTAACAATGAGCAGTTCTTC. Protein sequence: CASSPGHSNNEQFF. Full variable domain (remainder filled in from reference TRBV7-3 and TRBJ2-1): GAGVSQTPSNKVTEKGKYVELRCDPISGHTALYWYRQSLGQGPEFLIYFQGTGAADDSGLPNDRFFAVRPEGSVSTLKIQRTERGDSAVYLCASSPGHSNNEQFFGPGTRLTVL.

This chain joins TRBV28 and TRBJ1-5; no clear D. V dropped 3 bases and J dropped 5 bases, with 17 bases sitting between them. The germline gives CDR1 MDHEN, CDR2 SYDVKM. This CDR3 spans 16 amino acids. For the CDR3, the DNA is TGTGCCAGCAGTTTTTTTGTCAGTGAAAGAGATCAGCCCCAGCATTTT. It codes for CASSFFVSERDQPQHF.

V and J are TRBV6-5 and TRBJ1-1; D perhaps matches TRBD1 (6 bases). The CDR3 is 13 amino acids. The V end was cut by 10 bases, the J end by 4 bases, with 16 bases between. Germline CDR1 is MNHEY and CDR2 is SVGAGI. CDR3 sequence: CATGVGGGTEAFF. CDR3 nucleotides: TGTGCCACAGGGGTGGGGGGGGGCACTGAAGCTTTCTTT.

The J gene is TRBJ1-6, the V gene TRBV4-2, with D possibly TRBD1 on 5 matching bases. V dropped 2 bases and J dropped 6 bases, with 11 bases sitting between them. The CDR3 totals 15 residues. Germline CDR1 LGHNA, CDR2 YNFKEQ. The CDR3 spells CASSQPGPINSPLHF. The CDR3 DNA follows: TGTGCCAGCAGCCAACCGGGACCGATTAATTCACCCCTCCACTTT.

This clone came up a few times. V usage is TRBV7-9 and J usage is TRBJ2-7; 7 bases fit TRBD1. The CDR3 runs 15 residues. Germline V gene sequence: CDR1 SEHNR, CDR2 FQNEAQ (reference sequence). With V trimmed by 5 bases and J by 1 base, 8 bases remained unmatched. The CDR3 sequence: CASSRLGDRSYEQYF. DNA for the CDR3: TGTGCCAGCAGCCGATTAGGGGACAGATCCTACGAGCAGTACTTC.

V gene TRBV7-6 combines with J gene TRBJ2-1, with D perhaps given as TRBD1 or TRBD2 (6 bases each). Trimming removed 1 base from V and 14 bases from J, with 21 bases in between. Germline V gene sequence: CDR1 SGHVS, CDR2 FNYEAQ. The CDR3 sequence is 15 residues long. CDR3: CASSLGARGAPLEFF. The CDR3 DNA sequence: TGTGCCAGCAGCTTAGGGGCTAGGGGGGCCCCCCTGGAGTTCTTC.

The rearrangement links TRBV4-1 to TRBJ1-2, with a tentative D call TRBD1 (5 bases). This CDR3 has 14 amino acids. V lost 1 base and J lost 4, with 10 bases in between. Germline CDR1 is MGHRA and CDR2 is YSYEKL. The CDR3 DNA reads TGCGCCAGCAGCCAAGGTTGGGGGGTCTATGGCTACACCTTC. Amino acids: CASSQGWGVYGYTF.

V and J are TRBV30 and TRBJ2-7; 7 bases match TRBD2. V was pared by 7 bases and J by 6 bases, with 9 bases of the junction left unmatched. This CDR3 is 12 amino acids long. Germline V gives CDR1 GTSNPN, CDR2 SVGIG (reference sequence). The CDR3 DNA sequence: TGTGCCTTGGACTTTTGGGGGGGCGAGCAGTACTTC. Its translation: CALDFWGGEQYF.

The gene calls are TRBV30 and TRBJ2-7; maybe TRBD2 (5 bases). V was clipped by 2 bases and J by 6 bases, with 14 bases between them. Germline V lookup: CDR1 GTSNPN, CDR2 SVGIG (reference sequence). The CDR3 sequence is 13 residues long. CDR3 sequence: CAWSPREASEQYF. The CDR3 region has the DNA TGTGCCTGGAGTCCCCGGGAAGCCAGCGAGCAGTACTTC.

The chain has TRBV19 and TRBJ2-7, with D tentatively TRBD1 (6 bases). Germline V CDR1 and CDR2: LNHDA, SQIVND (reference sequence). Trimming cost V 2 bases and J 4 bases, with 12 bases left between them. There are 14 residues in the CDR3. CDR3 amino acids: CASSIPGRGYEQYF. CDR3 DNA sequence: TGTGCCAGTAGTATACCCGGCAGGGGTTACGAGCAGTACTTC.

This chain links TRBV12-5 with TRBJ2-2; TRBD1 agrees at 9 bases. CDR1 and CDR2 from the germline V gene are LGHNT and FRNRAP. V was clipped by 0 bases and J by 5 bases; unmatched bases: 7. CDR3 size: 17 residues. This CDR3 reads CASGLVQGTGITGELFF. The CDR3 DNA follows: TGTGCTAGTGGTTTGGTACAAGGGACAGGGATTACCGGGGAGCTGTTTTTT.

This chain links TRBV7-2 with TRBJ2-2; D not certain. The length of the CDR3 is 16 residues. V lost 4 bases and J 0 bases, leaving 12 bases between the germline ends. The germline V gene encodes CDR1 SGHTA and CDR2 FQGNSA. The CDR3 spells CASSSKTRANTGELFF. In DNA form, the CDR3 reads TGTGCCAGCAGCTCCAAGACTCGCGCGAACACCGGGGAGCTGTTTTTT.

This clone was recorded only once. The rearrangement joins TRBV19 to TRBJ1-5; D is unresolved. This CDR3 is built from 15 residues. CDR1 LNHDA and CDR2 SQIVND come from the germline V gene (reference sequence). Trimming removed 3 bases at V and 3 bases at J, with 12 bases between. The CDR3 sequence is CASSIRGPPNQPQHF. The DNA of the CDR3 is TGTGCCAGTAGTATTCGCGGACCCCCCAATCAGCCCCAGCATTTT. Full variable domain (remainder filled in from reference TRBV19 and TRBJ1-5): DGGITQSPKYLFRKEGQNVTLSCEQNLNHDAMYWYRQDPGQGLRLIYYSQIVNDFQKGDIAEGYSVSREKKESFPLTVTSAQKNPTAFYLCASSIRGPPNQPQHFGDGTRLSIL.

The chain carries TRBV20-1 and TRBJ2-7; a possible D gene is TRBD1 (5 bases). The germline V gene has CDR1 DFQATT and CDR2 SNEGSKA (reference sequence). V was pared by 1 base and J by 7 bases, with 8 bases between. The CDR3 is made up of 11 amino acids. The CDR3 coding sequence is TGCAGTGCTAGAGTGGGGCATGAGCAGTACTTC. Protein: CSARVGHEQYF.

Comments on this clone: One end of the junction fails to match germline, which may point to a read error. This chain's CDR3 is CSIEAGVTQYF. As DNA, the CDR3 is TGCAGCATTGAAGCGGGGGTGACCCAGTACTTC. J is TRBJ2-5 and V is TRBV29-1; 8 bases are shared with TRBD2. This CDR3 has 11 amino acids. Germline V gene data show CDR1 as SQVTM and CDR2 as ANQGSEA.

The chain uses TRBV18 and TRBJ1-2; D gene unclear. V shed 2 bases and J shed 4 bases, with 14 bases lying between them. The length of the CDR3 is 15 residues. Germline values: CDR1 KGHSH, CDR2 LQKENI. The CDR3 loop is CASSPSGKLSYGYTF. The CDR3 coding sequence is TGTGCCAGCTCACCATCCGGGAAACTTAGCTATGGCTACACCTTC.

The chain links TRBV6-6 to TRBJ1-5, with a tentative D call TRBD1 (6 bases). The CDR3 totals 13 residues. Trimming shortened V by 6 bases and J by 4 bases, and 10 bases separated the two germline ends. The germline V gene has CDR1 MNHNY and CDR2 SVGAGI (reference sequence). CDR3: CASRLTGNQPQHF. As DNA, the CDR3 is TGTGCCAGCAGACTCACAGGGAATCAGCCCCAGCATTTT.

The V call is TRBV5-4, the J call TRBJ1-2; 8 bases are a match to TRBD1. The CDR3 runs 15 residues. CDR1 and CDR2 from the germline V gene are SGHNT and YYREEE (reference sequence). V trimming: 4 bases; J trimming: 0 bases; junction bases outside the gene matches: 5. The CDR3 coding sequence is TGTGCCAGCAGCCCGCCGACAGGGGCTAACTATGGCTACACCTTC. Its translation: CASSPPTGANYGYTF.

The gene calls are TRBV4-3 and TRBJ2-1, with 11 positions matching TRBD2. Germline values: CDR1 LGHNA, CDR2 YSLEER. CDR3 size: 18 residues. The V segment lost 1 base and the J segment 6 bases; nucleotides outside the gene matches: 11. CDR3: CASSQGTSGHPRANEQFF. DNA for the CDR3: TGCGCCAGCAGCCAAGGGACTAGCGGGCACCCGAGGGCCAATGAGCAGTTCTTC.

The rearrangement links TRBV4-2 to TRBJ2-7; TRBD1 is a possible D gene (5 bases). CDR1 is LGHNA, CDR2 YNFKEQ, per germline. The V end was cut by 5 bases, the J end by 2 bases, with 7 bases between. The CDR3 totals 12 residues. This CDR3 reads CASSAGTYEQYF. The CDR3 DNA sequence: TGTGCCAGCAGCGCAGGGACCTACGAGCAGTACTTC.

The chain is built from TRBV11-3 and TRBJ2-5; no reliable D call. The CDR3 has 14 amino acids. The ends were cut back, 5 bases at V and 5 bases at J, with 15 bases in the middle. Germline CDR1 is SGHNT and CDR2 is YENEEA. The chain's CDR3 is CASSPWGLWETQYF. CDR3 sequence (DNA): TGTGCCAGCAGCCCTTGGGGTTTGTGGGAGACCCAGTACTTC.

The V gene is TRBV6-1, the J gene TRBJ1-2; D possibly corresponds to TRBD1 (5 bases). Germline CDR1 reads MNHNS; CDR2 reads SASEGT. This CDR3 has 13 residues. Trimming left V 11 bases short and J 2 bases short, with 15 bases between. The CDR3 loop is CAGLMGVNYGYTF. The CDR3 nucleotides read TGTGCCGGCCTGATGGGGGTCAACTATGGCTACACCTTC.

This chain connects TRBV2 to TRBJ2-4; D is possibly TRBD2 (6 bases). This CDR3 is built from 14 residues. Trimming took off 7 bases at V and 1 base at J, with 11 bases between the two ends. Germline V gene sequence: CDR1 SNHLY, CDR2 FYNNEI. The CDR3 DNA sequence: TGTGCCAGCACCGGCGGGGCGGCCAAAAACATTCAGTACTTC. This codes for CASTGGAAKNIQYF.

The sample holds one count of this clone. V gene TRBV20-1 combines with J gene TRBJ2-5; D not certain. Trimming removed 6 bases at V and 4 bases at J, with 9 bases between. Germline values: CDR1 DFQATT, CDR2 SNEGSKA (reference sequence). The CDR3 covers 11 residues. The DNA for the CDR3 is TGCAGTGCGTTACGTGGAGAGACCCAGTACTTC. It translates to CSALRGETQYF.

V and J are TRBV30 and TRBJ1-2; TRBD1 might be the D (6 bases). Germline loops: CDR1 GTSNPN, CDR2 SVGIG (reference sequence). This CDR3 comprises 12 residues. The V end lost 4 bases, the J end lost 7 bases, and 13 bases lay between the germline ends. The CDR3 DNA reads as TGTGCCTGGATCCCGGGAGGGGGTGGCTACACCTTC. As protein: CAWIPGGGGYTF.